This passage covers 11 T cell receptor beta chains from one sample sequenced in a study of T cells after yellow fever vaccination. TCRdb re-analysed the 5' RACE reads in MiXCR, keeping a single row per CDR3 protein. The sample has about 320,000 distinct CDR3 sequences; 6.8% are singletons. The sample was PBMCs, taken roughly 45 days after the first yellow fever vaccination. Receptors were obtained from a man younger than 30 who received the YFV17D yellow fever vaccine.

This clonotype has ten or more counts. J is TRBJ1-1 and V is TRBV7-9; perhaps TRBD1 as D (5 bases). Germline CDR1 SEHNR, CDR2 FQNEAQ (reference sequence). Trimming shortened V by 1 base and J by 2 bases, and 8 bases separated the two germline ends. This CDR3 region has 14 residues. DNA of the CDR3: TGTGCCAGCAGCTTAGTACAGGTCAACACTGAAGCTTTCTTT. As protein: CASSLVQVNTEAFF.

The chain carries TRBV7-2 and TRBJ1-5, with 8 nucleotides matching TRBD1. Trimming at V came to 1 base and at J to 3 bases, leaving 2 bases not matched to a gene. This CDR3 spans 15 amino acids. Germline values: CDR1 SGHTA, CDR2 FQGNSA. The CDR3 is CASSLGQGINQPQHF. CDR3 coding DNA: TGTGCCAGCAGCTTAGGACAGGGGATCAATCAGCCCCAGCATTTT.

This clonotype was observed at least ten times. The chain employs TRBV5-8 and TRBJ2-2; 7 bases are a match to TRBD1. The CDR3 has 17 amino acids. The germline CDR1 and CDR2 sequences are SGHTS and YDEGEE. After removal of 3 bases from V and 3 bases from J, the junction contained 11 bases not matched to a gene. The CDR3 nucleotides are TGTGCCAGCAGCTCGACCCGATGGACAGGTCACACCGGGGAGCTGTTTTTT. Residues: CASSSTRWTGHTGELFF.

This clonotype occurred a few times. The chain couples TRBV12-3 or TRBV12-4 to TRBJ1-3, with D tentatively TRBD1 (6 bases). V was cut by 5 bases and J by 0 bases, with 14 bases left in between. The CDR3 has 16 residues. The CDR3, as DNA: TGTGCCAGCAGTCTTAACAGGGTATCCTCTGGAAACACCATATATTTT. Translated: CASSLNRVSSGNTIYF.

V is TRBV18 and J is TRBJ1-5, with D unresolved. This CDR3 has 13 amino acids. Germline loops: CDR1 KGHSH, CDR2 LQKENI. Trimming stripped 6 bases from V and 7 bases from J, with 13 bases between. In DNA, the CDR3 is TGTGCCAGCTCGCCGGGTAATGGGCAGCCCCAGCATTTT. Residues: CASSPGNGQPQHF.

This clonotype has a handful of counts. The chain carries TRBV19 and TRBJ1-1; D is unresolved. The CDR3 has 15 residues. Trimming took 4 bases from V and 4 from J, leaving 16 bases between them. Looked up from germline, CDR1 is LNHDA and CDR2 is SQIVND (reference sequence). CDR3: CASSTPPTPGTEAFF. As DNA, the CDR3 is TGTGCCAGTAGTACCCCCCCAACCCCGGGCACTGAAGCTTTCTTT.

This clonotype was counted between two and nine times. The gene calls are TRBV4-3 and TRBJ2-3; D possibly corresponds to TRBD1 (6 bases). CDR1 and CDR2 from the germline V gene are LGHNA and YSLEER. CDR3 length: 14 amino acids. Trimming shortened V by 5 bases and J by 2 bases, and 11 bases separated the two germline ends. CDR3 bases: TGCGCCAGCAGCGGCAGGGGCCACACAGATACGCAGTATTTT. It yields the protein CASSGRGHTDTQYF.

This clonotype was observed many times. V usage is TRBV7-2 and J usage is TRBJ2-2; weak D call: TRBD1 (6 bases). The germline V gene has CDR1 SGHTA and CDR2 FQGNSA. This CDR3 comprises 16 residues. Between the trimmed V and J ends, which lost 5 bases and 5 bases, there was a span of 18 bases. CDR3 sequence: CASSPTPRGPTGELFF. DNA of the CDR3: TGTGCCAGCAGCCCAACGCCCAGGGGCCCGACCGGGGAGCTGTTTTTT.

This clonotype was seen more than once but under ten times. The chain carries TRBV5-1 and TRBJ1-2; the D gene is possibly TRBD1 (5 bases). V lost 4 bases to trimming and J lost 4 bases, with 14 bases between them. CDR3 length: 14 residues. The germline V gene has CDR1 SGHRS and CDR2 YFSETQ. CDR3 sequence reads: CASSVSGTAYGYTF. The CDR3 nucleotides read TGCGCCAGCAGCGTATCCGGGACGGCCTATGGCTACACCTTC.

Only a few counts were recorded for this clonotype. The V and J genes are TRBV5-6 and TRBJ2-7, with no clear D. The V gene lost 5 bases and the J gene lost 5 bases, with 14 bases spanning the gap. CDR3 size: 13 residues. Germline V CDR1 and CDR2: SGHDT, YYEEEE. This CDR3 is CASRKTEWDEQYV. CDR3 coding DNA: TGTGCCAGCAGGAAGACGGAGTGGGACGAGCAGTACGTC.

This clonotype came up a few times. The V gene is TRBV12-5, the J gene TRBJ2-1, with D maybe TRBD2 (6 bases). The V gene's germline CDR1 is LGHNT and CDR2 FRNRAP. The CDR3 runs 17 residues. V lost 4 bases, J lost 3 bases, and 19 bases lay in between. CDR3 sequence (DNA): TGTGCTAGTGGTTGGGCCGCCGGGACTCGTAACTACAATGAGCAGTTCTTC. It specifies CASGWAAGTRNYNEQFF.